This TCR beta chain was sequenced during a study of cytomegalovirus exposure and HLA in healthy donors. Produced via immunoSEQ multiplex PCR; TCRdb's table is partial and in-frame only. The repertoire consists of some 320,000 clones, with about nine tenths occurring once and the leading ten covering more than 0.9%. In germline, CDR1 is SNHLY, CDR2 FYNNEI. CDR3 length: 16 amino acids. V lost 7 bases and J lost 4; bases outside the gene matches: 13. As regards this clone: Its target is not known.

The study, taken as a whole, reports: A list of approximately 160 TCR beta chains associated with cytomegalovirus was given. Per published reports, the classifier diagnosed cytomegalovirus status with high specificity and sensitivity. Among the CMV-associated chains, three were confirmed in vitro as specific for CMV antigens.

It was the approximately 110-subject validation cohort, separate from the roughly 700-subject first cohort, to which the donors belonged. Sequenced material: PBMCs. V usage is TRBV2 and J usage is TRBJ2-1, with 7 bases matching TRBD1. This sequence originates from a woman in her thirties in good health and CMV-seropositive. The CDR3 bases are TGTGCCAGCAAGGGGGCGACAGGGACAGATTACAATGAGCAGTTCTTC. Its protein product is CASKGATGTDYNEQFF.